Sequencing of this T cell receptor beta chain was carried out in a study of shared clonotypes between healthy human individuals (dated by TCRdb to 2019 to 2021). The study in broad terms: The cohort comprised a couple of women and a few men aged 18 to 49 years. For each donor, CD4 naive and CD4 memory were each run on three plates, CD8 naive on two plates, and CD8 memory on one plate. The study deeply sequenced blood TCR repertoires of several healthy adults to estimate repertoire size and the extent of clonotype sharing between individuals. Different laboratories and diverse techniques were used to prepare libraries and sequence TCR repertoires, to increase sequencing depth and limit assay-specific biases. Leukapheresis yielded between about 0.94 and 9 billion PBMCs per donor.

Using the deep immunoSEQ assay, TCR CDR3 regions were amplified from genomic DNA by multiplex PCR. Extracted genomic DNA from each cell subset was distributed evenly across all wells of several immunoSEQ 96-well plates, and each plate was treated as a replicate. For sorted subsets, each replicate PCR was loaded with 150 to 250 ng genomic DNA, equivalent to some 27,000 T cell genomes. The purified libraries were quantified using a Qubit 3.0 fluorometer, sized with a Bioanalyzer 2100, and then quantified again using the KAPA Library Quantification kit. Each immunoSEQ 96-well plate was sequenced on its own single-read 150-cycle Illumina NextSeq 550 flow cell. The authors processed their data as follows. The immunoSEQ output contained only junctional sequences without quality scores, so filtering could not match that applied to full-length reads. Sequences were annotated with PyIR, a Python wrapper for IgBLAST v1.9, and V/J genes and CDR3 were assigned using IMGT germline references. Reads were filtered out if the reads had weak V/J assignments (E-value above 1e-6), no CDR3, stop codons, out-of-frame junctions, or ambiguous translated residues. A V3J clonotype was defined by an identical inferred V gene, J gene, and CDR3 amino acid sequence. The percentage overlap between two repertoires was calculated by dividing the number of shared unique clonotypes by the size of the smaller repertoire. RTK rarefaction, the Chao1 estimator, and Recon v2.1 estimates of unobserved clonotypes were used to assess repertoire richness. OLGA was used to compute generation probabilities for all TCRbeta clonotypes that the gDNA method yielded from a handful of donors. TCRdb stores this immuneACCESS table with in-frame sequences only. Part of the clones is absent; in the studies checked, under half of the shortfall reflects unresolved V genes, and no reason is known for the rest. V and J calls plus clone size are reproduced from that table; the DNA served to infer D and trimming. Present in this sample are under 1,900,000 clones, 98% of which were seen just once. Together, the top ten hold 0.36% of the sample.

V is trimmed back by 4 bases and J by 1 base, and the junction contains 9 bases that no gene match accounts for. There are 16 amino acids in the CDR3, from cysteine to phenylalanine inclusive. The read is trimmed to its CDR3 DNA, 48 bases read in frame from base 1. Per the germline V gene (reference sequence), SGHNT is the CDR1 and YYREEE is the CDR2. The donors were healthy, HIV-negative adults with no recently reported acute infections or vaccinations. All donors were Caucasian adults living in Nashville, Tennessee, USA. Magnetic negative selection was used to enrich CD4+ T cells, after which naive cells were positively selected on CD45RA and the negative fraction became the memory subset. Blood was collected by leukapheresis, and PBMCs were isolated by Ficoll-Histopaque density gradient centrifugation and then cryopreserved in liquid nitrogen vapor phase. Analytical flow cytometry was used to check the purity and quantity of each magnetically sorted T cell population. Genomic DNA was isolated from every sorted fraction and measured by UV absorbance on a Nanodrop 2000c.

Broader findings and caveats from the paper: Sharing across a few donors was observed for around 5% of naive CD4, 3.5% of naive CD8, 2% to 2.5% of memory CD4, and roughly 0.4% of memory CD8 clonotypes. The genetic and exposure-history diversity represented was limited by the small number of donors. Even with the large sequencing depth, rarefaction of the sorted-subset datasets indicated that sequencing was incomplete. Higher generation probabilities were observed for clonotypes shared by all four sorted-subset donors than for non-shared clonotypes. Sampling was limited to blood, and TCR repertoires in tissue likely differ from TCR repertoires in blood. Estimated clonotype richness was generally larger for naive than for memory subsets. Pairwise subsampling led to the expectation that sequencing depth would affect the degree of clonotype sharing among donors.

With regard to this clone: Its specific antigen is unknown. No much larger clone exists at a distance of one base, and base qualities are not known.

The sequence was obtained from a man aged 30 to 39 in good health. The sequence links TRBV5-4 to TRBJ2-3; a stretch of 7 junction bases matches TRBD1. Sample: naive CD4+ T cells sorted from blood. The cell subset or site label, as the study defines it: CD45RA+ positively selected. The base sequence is TGTGCCAGCAGCCGGACACAGGGGTGGGGCACAGATACGCAGTATTTT. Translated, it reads CASSRTQGWGTDTQYF.